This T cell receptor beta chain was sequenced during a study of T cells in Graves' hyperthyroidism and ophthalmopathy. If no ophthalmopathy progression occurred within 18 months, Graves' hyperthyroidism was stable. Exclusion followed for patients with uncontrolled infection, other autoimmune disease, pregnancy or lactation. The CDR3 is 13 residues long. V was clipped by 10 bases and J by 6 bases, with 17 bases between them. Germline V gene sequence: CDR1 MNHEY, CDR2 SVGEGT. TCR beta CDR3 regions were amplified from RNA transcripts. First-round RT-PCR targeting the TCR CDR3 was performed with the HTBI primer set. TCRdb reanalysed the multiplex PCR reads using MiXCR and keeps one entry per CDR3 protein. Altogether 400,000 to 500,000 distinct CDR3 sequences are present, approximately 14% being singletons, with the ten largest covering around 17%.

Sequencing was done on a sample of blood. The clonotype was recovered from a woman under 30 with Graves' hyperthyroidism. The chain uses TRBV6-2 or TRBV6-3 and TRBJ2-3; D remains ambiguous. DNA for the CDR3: TGTGCCACGACACCGGGTCGCCGGGATACGCAGTATTTT. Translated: CATTPGRRDTQYF.